These 2 T cell receptor beta chains originate from one sample sequenced in a study of blood T cell repertoires in COVID-19. Data came from immunoSEQ multiplex PCR; TCRdb stores just in-frame clones and leaves some out. The sample includes 350,000 to 400,000 clones, roughly 92% of them seen just once. The sequenced material came from PBMCs or T cells enriched from blood (not recorded which). All receptors come from a middle-aged woman who had been exposed to COVID-19.

J is TRBJ1-2 and V is TRBV30; D not certain. Trimming took off 2 bases at V and 8 bases at J, with 9 bases between the two ends. CDR1 and CDR2 from the germline V gene are GTSNPN and SVGIG (reference sequence). The length of the CDR3 is 11 residues. CDR3 sequence (DNA): TGTGCCTGGAGTTACGAGGAGGGCTACACCTTC. It codes for CAWSYEEGYTF.

The rearrangement links TRBV12-5 to TRBJ1-4, with D uncertain. CDR1 is LGHNT, CDR2 FRNRAP, per germline. The V gene lost 2 bases and the J gene lost 4 bases, with 2 bases spanning the gap. This CDR3 comprises 12 residues. Here the CDR3 DNA reads TGTGCTAGTGGTTTGTATAATGAAAAACTGTTTTTT. It specifies CASGLYNEKLFF.